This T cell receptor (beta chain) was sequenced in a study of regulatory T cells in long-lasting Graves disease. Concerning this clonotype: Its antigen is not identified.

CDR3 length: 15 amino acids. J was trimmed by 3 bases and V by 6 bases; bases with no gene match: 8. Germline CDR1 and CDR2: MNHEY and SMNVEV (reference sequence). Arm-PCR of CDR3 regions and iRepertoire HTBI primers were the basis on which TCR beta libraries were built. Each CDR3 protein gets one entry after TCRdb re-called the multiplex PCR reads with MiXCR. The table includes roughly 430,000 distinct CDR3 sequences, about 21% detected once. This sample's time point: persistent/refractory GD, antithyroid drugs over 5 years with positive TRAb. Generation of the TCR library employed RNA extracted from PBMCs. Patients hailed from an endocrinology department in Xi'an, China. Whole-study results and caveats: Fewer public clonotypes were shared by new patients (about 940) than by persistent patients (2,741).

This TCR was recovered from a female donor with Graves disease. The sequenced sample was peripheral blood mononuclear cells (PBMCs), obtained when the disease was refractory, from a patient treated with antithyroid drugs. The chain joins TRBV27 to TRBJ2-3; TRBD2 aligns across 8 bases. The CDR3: CASRPSGLMTDTQYF. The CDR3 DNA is TGTGCCAGCAGACCTAGCGGGTTGATGACAGATACGCAGTATTTT.